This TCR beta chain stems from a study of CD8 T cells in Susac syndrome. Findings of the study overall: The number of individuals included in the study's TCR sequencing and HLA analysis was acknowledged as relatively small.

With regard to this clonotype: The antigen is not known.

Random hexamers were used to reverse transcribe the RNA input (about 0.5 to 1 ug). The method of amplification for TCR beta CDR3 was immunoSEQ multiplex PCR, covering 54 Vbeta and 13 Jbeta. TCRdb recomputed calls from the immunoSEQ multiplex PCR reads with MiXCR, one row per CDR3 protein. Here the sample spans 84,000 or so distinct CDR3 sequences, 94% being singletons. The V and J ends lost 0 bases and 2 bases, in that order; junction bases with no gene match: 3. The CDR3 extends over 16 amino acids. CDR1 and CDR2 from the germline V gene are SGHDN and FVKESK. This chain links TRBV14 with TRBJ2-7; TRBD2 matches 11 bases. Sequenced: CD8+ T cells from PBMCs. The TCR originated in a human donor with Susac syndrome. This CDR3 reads CASSQDTSGSPYEQYF. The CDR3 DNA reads TGTGCCAGCAGCCAAGATACTAGCGGGAGCCCCTACGAGCAGTACTTC.